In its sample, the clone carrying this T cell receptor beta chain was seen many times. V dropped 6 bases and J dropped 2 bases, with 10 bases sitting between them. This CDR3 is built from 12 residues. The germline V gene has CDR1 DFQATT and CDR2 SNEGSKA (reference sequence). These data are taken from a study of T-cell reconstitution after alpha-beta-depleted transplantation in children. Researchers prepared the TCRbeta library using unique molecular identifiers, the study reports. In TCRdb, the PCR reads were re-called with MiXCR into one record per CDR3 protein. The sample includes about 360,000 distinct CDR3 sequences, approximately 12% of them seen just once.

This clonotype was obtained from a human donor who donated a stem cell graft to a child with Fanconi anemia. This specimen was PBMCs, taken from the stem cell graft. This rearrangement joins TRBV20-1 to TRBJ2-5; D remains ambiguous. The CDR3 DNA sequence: TGCAGTGCCAGAAGGGCTCAAGAGACCCAGTACTTC. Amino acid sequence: CSARRAQETQYF.